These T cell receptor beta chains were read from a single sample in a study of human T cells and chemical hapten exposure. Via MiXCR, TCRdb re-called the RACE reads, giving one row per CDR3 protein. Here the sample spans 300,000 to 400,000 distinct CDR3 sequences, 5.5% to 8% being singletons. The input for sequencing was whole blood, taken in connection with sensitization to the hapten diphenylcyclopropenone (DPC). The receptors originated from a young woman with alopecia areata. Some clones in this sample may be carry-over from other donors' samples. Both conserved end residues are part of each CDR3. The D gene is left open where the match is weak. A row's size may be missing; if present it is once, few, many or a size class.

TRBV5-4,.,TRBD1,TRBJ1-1,TGTGCCAGCAGCCCTCGACAGGGTAGAGTCACTGAAGCTTTCTTT,CASSPRQGRVTEAFF
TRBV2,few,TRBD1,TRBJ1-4,TGTGCCAGCAACTTCCCGGGACAGGGGGCGCCTAGTAATGAAAAACTGTTTTTT,CASNFPGQGAPSNEKLFF
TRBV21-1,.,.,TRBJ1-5,TGTGCCAGCGGGCCAGGGGGCGGCAATCAGCCCCAGCATTTT,CASGPGGGNQPQHF
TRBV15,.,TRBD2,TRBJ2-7,TGTGCCACCAGCAGAGATCGGGGAGGGGACGAGCAGTACTTC,CATSRDRGGDEQYF
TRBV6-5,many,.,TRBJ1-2,TGTGCCAGCAGTTACTCCCCCCTGGCCGGGAACTATGGCTACACCTTC,CASSYSPLAGNYGYTF
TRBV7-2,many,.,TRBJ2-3,TGTGCCAGCAGCTTGGGAACAATAGCTACCCCCACAGATACGCAGTATTTT,CASSLGTIATPTDTQYF
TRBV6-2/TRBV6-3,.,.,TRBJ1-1,TGTGCCAGCAGTTACTCTCGGGTCTCTTTTCCTGAAGCTTTCTTT,CASSYSRVSFPEAFF
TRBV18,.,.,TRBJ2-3,TGTGCCAGCTCACTTGGGACATTATTTGATACGCAGTATTTT,CASSLGTLFDTQYF
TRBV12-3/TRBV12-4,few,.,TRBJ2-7,TGTGCCAGCAGCTTGGGACGTCTTTCCGAGCAGTACTTC,CASSLGRLSEQYF
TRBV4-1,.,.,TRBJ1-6,TGCGCCAGCAGCCAAGAGACAGTACCTAATTCACCCCTCCACTTT,CASSQETVPNSPLHF
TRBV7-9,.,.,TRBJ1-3,TGTGCCAGCAGCCGCCGGGACGGCTACTCTGGAAACACCATATATTTT,CASSRRDGYSGNTIYF
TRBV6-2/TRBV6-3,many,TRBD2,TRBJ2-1,TGTGCCAGCAGTCCCGCGGGGGGGAGCTACAATGAGCAGTTCTTC,CASSPAGGSYNEQFF
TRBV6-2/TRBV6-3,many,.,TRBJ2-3,TGTGCCAGCACCCTACGGTCAGAGGCCATAGATACGCAGTATTTT,CASTLRSEAIDTQYF
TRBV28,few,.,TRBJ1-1,TGTGCCAGTAGGGACGGACTGAACACTGAAGCTTTCTTT,CASRDGLNTEAFF
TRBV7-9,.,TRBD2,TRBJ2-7,TGTGCCAGCAGCTTCCTCGGGGGGAGCTCCTACGAGCAGTACTTC,CASSFLGGSSYEQYF
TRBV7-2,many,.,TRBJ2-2,TGTGCCAGCAGGGGGGTTGCCGGGGAGCTGTTTTTT,CASRGVAGELFF
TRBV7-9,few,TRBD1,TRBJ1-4,TGTGCCAGCAGCTCCCGGGACAGCCTTTTGAATGAAAAACTGTTTTTT,CASSSRDSLLNEKLFF
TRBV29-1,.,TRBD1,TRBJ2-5,TGCAGCACATATAGGACAGGGGGAGAGACCCAGTACTTC,CSTYRTGGETQYF
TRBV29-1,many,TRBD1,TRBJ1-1,TGCAGCGCAGCACGACAGGGCAACACTGAAGCTTTCTTT,CSAARQGNTEAFF
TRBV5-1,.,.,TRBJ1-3,TGCGCCAGCAGCCAAACAGGGCCAGACAGGAACACCATATATTTT,CASSQTGPDRNTIYF
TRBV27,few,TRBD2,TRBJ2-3,TGTGCCAGCAGTCCCGCCCCAGCGGGGGGCACAGATACGCAGTATTTT,CASSPAPAGGTDTQYF
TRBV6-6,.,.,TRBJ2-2,TGTGCCAGTCAGGGACGTGCGAACACCGGGGAGCTGTTTTTT,CASQGRANTGELFF
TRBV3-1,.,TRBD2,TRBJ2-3,TGTGCCAGCAGCCAAGATCTGGGCGGGGGGGCACCAGATACGCAGTATTTT,CASSQDLGGGAPDTQYF
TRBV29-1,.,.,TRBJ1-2,TGCAGCGTTGCTCCGGCGAACTTTAACTATGGCTACACCTTC,CSVAPANFNYGYTF
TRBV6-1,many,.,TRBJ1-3,TGTGCCAGCAGGGGTTCGGGAAACACCATATATTTT,CASRGSGNTIYF
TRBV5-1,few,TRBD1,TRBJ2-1,TGCGCCAGCAGCTGGGGACAGATAGGGACAACGGAGCAGTTCTTC,CASSWGQIGTTEQFF
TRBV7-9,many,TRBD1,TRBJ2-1,TGTGCCAGCAGCCCCGAGGGGGCGAGCTCCTACAATGAGCAGTTCTTC,CASSPEGASSYNEQFF